This TCR beta chain emerged from a study of shared clonotypes between healthy human individuals. In this sample, this clone turned up many times. TCRdb keeps only in-frame clones here, not all; method: immunoSEQ multiplex PCR. The sample holds 850,000 to 1,100,000 clones, roughly 80% seen once. Per germline, CDR1 SQVTM and CDR2 ANQGSEA. V lost 7 bases to trimming and J lost 5 bases; unmatched junction nucleotides: 8. The CDR3 spans 13 residues. This clonotype was sampled from a man aged 18-30 years in good health. Some clones in this sample may be carry-over from other donors' samples. The sequenced material came from memory CD4+ T cells from PBMCs. Subset indicated: CD45RA-negative fraction. The V call is TRBV29-1, the J call TRBJ2-3, with 8 positions matching TRBD1. This CDR3 is CSGGEGQGDTQYF. CDR3 DNA: TGCAGCGGTGGGGAAGGACAGGGAGATACGCAGTATTTT.